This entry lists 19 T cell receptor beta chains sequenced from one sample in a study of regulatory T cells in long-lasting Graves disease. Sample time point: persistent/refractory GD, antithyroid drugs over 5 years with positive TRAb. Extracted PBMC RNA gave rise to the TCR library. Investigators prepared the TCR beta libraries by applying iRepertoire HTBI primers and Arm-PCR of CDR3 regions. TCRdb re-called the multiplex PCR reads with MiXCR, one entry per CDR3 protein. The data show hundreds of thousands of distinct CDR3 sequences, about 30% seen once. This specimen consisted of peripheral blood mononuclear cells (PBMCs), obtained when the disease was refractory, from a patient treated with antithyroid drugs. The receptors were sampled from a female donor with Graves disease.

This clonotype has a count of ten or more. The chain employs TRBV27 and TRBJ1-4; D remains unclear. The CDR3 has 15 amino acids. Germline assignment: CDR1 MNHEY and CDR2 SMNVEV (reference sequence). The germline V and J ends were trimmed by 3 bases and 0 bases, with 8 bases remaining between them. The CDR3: CASSLDVSTNEKLFF. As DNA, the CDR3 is TGTGCCAGCAGTTTGGACGTGTCAACTAATGAAAAACTGTTTTTT.

The CDR3 protein is CASSFYTSSYEQYF. The CDR3 region has the DNA TGTGCCAGCAGCTTCTACACCAGCTCCTACGAGCAGTACTTC. The chain has TRBV11-2 and TRBJ2-7; no definite D call. Looked up from germline, CDR1 is SGHAT and CDR2 is FQNNGV. CDR3 size: 14 residues. V lost 3 bases and J lost 0, with 9 bases in between.

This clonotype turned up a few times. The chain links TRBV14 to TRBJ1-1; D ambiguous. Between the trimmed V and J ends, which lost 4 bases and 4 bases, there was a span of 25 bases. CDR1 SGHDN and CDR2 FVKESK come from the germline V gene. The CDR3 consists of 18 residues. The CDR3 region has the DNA TGTGCCAGCAGCCCCCTGAAGTCCTCAATTTCCCGGGCCACTGAAGCTTTCTTT. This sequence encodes CASSPLKSSISRATEAFF.

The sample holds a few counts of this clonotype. The CDR3 is CASSYTGVQETQYF. The CDR3 DNA follows: TGTGCCAGCAGCTATACAGGGGTCCAAGAGACCCAGTACTTC. The V and J genes are TRBV7-9 and TRBJ2-5; the match to TRBD1 covers 7 bases. The CDR3 sequence is 14 residues long. V lost 4 bases, J lost 1 base, and 3 bases stayed unmatched. Germline-derived CDR1 and CDR2 are SEHNR and FQNEAQ (reference sequence).

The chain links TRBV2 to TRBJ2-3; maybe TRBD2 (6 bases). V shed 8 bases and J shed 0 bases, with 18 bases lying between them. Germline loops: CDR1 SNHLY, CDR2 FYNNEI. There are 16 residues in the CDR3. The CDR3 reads CASGRGTPGSTDTQYF. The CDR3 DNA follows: TGTGCCAGCGGACGGGGGACCCCTGGTAGCACAGATACGCAGTATTTT. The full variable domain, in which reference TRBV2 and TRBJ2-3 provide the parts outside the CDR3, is EPEVTQTPSHQVTQMGQEVILRCVPISNHLYFYWYRQILGQKVEFLVSFYNNEISEKSEIFDDQFSVERPDGSNFTLKIRSTKLEDSAMYFCASGRGTPGSTDTQYFGPGTRLTVL.

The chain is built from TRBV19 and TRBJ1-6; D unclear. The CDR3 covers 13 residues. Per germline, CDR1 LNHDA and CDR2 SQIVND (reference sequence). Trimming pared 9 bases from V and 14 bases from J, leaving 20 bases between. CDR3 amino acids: CASSLPRARTLHF. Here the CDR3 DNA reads TGTGCCAGCTCCCTCCCCCGGGCGCGTACCCTCCACTTT.

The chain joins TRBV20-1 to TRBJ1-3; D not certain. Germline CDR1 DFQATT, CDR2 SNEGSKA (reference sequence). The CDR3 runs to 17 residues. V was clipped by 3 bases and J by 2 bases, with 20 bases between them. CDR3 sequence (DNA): TGCAGTGCTAGGACTACCCTTCCCGGGTTGACTGGAAACACCATATATTTT. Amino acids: CSARTTLPGLTGNTIYF.

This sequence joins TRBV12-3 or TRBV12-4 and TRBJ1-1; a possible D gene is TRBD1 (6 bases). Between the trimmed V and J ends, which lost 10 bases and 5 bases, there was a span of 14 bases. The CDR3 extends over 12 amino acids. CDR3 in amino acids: CATGQPHTEAFF. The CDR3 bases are TGTGCCACCGGACAGCCTCATACTGAAGCTTTCTTT.

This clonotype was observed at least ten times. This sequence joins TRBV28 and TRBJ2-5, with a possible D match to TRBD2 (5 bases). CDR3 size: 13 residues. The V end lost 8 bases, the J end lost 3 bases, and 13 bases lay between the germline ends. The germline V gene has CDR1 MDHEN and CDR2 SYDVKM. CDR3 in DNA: TGTGCCAGCTCGCCGGGTAGCGAAGAGACCCAGTACTTC. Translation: CASSPGSEETQYF. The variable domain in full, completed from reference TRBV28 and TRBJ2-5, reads DVKVTQSSRYLVKRTGEKVFLECVQDMDHENMFWYRQDPGLGLRLIYFSYDVKMKEKGDIPEGYSVSREKKERFSLILESASTNQTSMYLCASSPGSEETQYFGPGTRLLVL.

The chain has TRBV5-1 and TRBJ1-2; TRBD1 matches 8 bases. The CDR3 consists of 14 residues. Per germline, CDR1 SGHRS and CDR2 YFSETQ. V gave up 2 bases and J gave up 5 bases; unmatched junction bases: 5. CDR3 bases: TGCGCCAGCAGCTTAACAGGGGGTGAATATGGCTACACCTTC. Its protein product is CASSLTGGEYGYTF.

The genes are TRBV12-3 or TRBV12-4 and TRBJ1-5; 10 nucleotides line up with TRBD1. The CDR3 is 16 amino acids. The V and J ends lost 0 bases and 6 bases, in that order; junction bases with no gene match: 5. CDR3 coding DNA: TGTGCCAGCAGTTTAGCGGGACAGGGGATGGGTCAGCCCCAGCATTTT. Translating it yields CASSLAGQGMGQPQHF.

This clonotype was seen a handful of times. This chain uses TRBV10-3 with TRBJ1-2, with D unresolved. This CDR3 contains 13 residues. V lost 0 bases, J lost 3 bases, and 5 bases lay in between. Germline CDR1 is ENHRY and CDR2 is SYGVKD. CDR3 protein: CAISESEDYGYTF. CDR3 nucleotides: TGTGCCATCAGTGAGTCCGAGGACTATGGCTACACCTTC.

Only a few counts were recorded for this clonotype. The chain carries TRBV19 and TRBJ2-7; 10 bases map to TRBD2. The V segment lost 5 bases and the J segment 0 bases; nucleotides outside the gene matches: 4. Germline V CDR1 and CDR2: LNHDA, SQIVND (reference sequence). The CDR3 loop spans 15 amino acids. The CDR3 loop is CASSSGTSVSYEQYF. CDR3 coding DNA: TGTGCCAGTAGTTCCGGGACTAGCGTCTCCTACGAGCAGTACTTC. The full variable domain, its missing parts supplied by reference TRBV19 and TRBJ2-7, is DGGITQSPKYLFRKEGQNVTLSCEQNLNHDAMYWYRQDPGQGLRLIYYSQIVNDFQKGDIAEGYSVSREKKESFPLTVTSAQKNPTAFYLCASSSGTSVSYEQYFGPGTRLTVT.

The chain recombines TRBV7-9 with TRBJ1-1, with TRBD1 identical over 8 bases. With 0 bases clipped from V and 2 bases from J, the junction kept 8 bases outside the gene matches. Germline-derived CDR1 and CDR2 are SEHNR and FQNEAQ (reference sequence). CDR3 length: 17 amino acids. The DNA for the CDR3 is TGTGCCAGCAGCTTAGCGCTGTCAGGGGGCACCAACACTGAAGCTTTCTTT. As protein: CASSLALSGGTNTEAFF.

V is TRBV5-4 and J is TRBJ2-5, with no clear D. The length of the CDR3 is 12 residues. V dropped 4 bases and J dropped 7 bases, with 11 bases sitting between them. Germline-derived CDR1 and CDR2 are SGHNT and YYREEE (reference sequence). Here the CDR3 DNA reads TGTGCCAGCAGCCCCGAGTGGGGGACCCAGTACTTC. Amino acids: CASSPEWGTQYF.

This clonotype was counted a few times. CDR3 amino acids: CASSLAPRIPTTEAFF. As DNA, the CDR3 is TGTGCCAGCAGCTTAGCCCCGAGGATCCCCACTACTGAAGCTTTCTTT. V is TRBV11-2 and J is TRBJ1-1, with unresolved D. Germline CDR1 and CDR2: SGHAT and FQNNGV. The CDR3 is made up of 16 amino acids. The ends were cut back, 1 base at V and 5 bases at J, with 17 bases in the middle.

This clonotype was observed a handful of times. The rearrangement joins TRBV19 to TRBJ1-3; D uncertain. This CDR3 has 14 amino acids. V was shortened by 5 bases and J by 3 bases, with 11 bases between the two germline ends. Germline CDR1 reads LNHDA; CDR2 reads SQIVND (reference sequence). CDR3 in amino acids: CASSGSRRGNTIYF. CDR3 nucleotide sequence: TGTGCCAGTAGTGGAAGCCGGCGTGGAAACACCATATATTTT.

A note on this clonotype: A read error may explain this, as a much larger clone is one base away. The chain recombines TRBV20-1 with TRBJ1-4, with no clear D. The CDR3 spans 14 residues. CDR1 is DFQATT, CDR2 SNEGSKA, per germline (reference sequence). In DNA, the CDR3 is TGCAGTGTTAGAGTTGGCACCTCTAATGAAAAACTGTTTTTT. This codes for CSVRVGTSNEKLFF.

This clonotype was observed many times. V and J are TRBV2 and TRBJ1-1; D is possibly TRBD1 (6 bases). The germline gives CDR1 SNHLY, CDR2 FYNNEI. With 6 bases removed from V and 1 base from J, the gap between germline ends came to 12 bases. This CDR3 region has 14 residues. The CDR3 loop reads CASSLRGANTEAFF. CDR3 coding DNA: TGTGCCAGCAGCTTAAGGGGGGCGAACACTGAAGCTTTCTTT.